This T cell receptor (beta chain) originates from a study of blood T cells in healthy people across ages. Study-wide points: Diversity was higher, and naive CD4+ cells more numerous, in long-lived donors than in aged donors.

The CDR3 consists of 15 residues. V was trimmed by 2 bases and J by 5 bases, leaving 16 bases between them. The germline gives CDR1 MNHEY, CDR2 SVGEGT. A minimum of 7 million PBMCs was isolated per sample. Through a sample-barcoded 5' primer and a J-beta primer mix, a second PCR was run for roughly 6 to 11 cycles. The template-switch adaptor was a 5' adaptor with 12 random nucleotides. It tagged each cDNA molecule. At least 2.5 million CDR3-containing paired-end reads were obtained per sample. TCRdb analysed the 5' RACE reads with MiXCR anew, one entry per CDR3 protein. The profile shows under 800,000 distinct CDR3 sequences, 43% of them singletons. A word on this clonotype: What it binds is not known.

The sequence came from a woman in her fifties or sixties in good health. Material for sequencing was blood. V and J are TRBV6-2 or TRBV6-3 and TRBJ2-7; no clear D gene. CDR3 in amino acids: CASSYLTNSADEQYF. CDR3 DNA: TGTGCCAGCAGTTACCTAACCAACTCGGCCGACGAGCAGTACTTC.